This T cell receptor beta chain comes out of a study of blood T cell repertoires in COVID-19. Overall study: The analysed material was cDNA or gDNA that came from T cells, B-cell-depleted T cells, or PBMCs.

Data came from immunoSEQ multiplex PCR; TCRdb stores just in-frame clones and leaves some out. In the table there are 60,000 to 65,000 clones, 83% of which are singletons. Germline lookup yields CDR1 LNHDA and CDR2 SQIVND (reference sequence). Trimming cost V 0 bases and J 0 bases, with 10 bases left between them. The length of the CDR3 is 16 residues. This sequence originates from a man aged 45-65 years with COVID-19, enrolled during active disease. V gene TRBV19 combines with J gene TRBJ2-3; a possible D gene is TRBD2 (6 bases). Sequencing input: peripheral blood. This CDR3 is CASSIEGRTSTDTQYF. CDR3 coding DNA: TGTGCCAGTAGTATAGAGGGGAGGACTAGCACAGATACGCAGTATTTT.